Presented here are 22 T cell receptor beta chains from one specimen sequenced in a study of identifying expanded T cells in peripheral blood. Profiling relied on immunoSEQ multiplex PCR, and the TCRdb table lists in-frame clones only, not all of them. The repertoire has approximately 120,000 clones, about 85% of them found once; the top ten carry 7% to 9%. Material: blood. The receptor source for this set is a person aged 18 to 70 in good health.

The chain is built from TRBV23-1 and TRBJ1-3; the D gene is possibly TRBD1 (6 bases). TRBV23-1 is assigned to the ORF class and has an uncertain function. This CDR3 contains 15 residues. Deletions cut 6 bases from V and 0 bases from J, with 12 bases between. The CDR3: CASRDSPSSGNTIYF. The CDR3, as DNA: TGCGCCAGCAGGGACAGTCCCAGCTCTGGAAACACCATATATTTT.

The chain recombines TRBV29-1 with TRBJ2-5; D may be TRBD1 (6 bases). Germline-derived CDR1 and CDR2 are SQVTM and ANQGSEA. Trimming took 7 bases from V and 4 from J, leaving 13 bases between them. CDR3 length equals 12 residues. CDR3 nucleotides: TGCAGCGGTGGGACATCAGGAGAGACCCAGTACTTC. Encoded protein: CSGGTSGETQYF.

The J gene is TRBJ1-2, the V gene TRBV27, with a weak D call TRBD1 (6 bases). The CDR3 spans 14 residues. CDR1 and CDR2 from the germline V gene are MNHEY and SMNVEV (reference sequence). Trimming left V 4 bases short and J 4 bases short, with 13 bases between. In DNA, the CDR3 is TGTGCCAGCAGTTCCGCCCTGGGGGCCTATGGCTACACCTTC. Translated, it gives CASSSALGAYGYTF.

This rearrangement joins TRBV15 to TRBJ1-1; D remains unclear. V was clipped by 5 bases and J by 6 bases, with 13 bases between them. This CDR3 is built from 13 residues. Germline lookup yields CDR1 LNHNV and CDR2 YYDKDF (reference sequence). In DNA form, the CDR3 reads TGTGCCACCAGCCGCGTAATCCGGGCTGAAGCTTTCTTT. Translation gives CATSRVIRAEAFF.

This clone came up once. This chain links TRBV30 with TRBJ2-2; D remains unclear. The CDR3 sequence is 14 residues long. V dropped 2 bases and J dropped 1 base, with 8 bases sitting between them. Germline V lookup: CDR1 GTSNPN, CDR2 SVGIG (reference sequence). CDR3 coding DNA: TGTGCCTGGAGTCCGAATTTGAACACCGGGGAGCTGTTTTTT. Translating it yields CAWSPNLNTGELFF.

The chain joins TRBV2 to TRBJ2-4; D is perhaps TRBD2 (5 bases). Trimming left V 6 bases short and J 10 bases short, with 13 bases between. This CDR3 comprises 12 residues. Germline loops: CDR1 SNHLY, CDR2 FYNNEI. CDR3 sequence (DNA): TGTGCCAGCAGCGTTGACCGGAGGATTCAGTACTTC. Translation: CASSVDRRIQYF. Full variable domain (missing parts from reference TRBV2 and TRBJ2-4): EPEVTQTPSHQVTQMGQEVILRCVPISNHLYFYWYRQILGQKVEFLVSFYNNEISEKSEIFDDQFSVERPDGSNFTLKIRSTKLEDSAMYFCASSVDRRIQYFGAGTRLSVL.

This clone is a singleton in its sample. The CDR3 sequence: CASSSLAAFYEQYF. CDR3 sequence (DNA): TGTGCCAGCAGCTCACTAGCGGCGTTCTACGAGCAGTACTTC. The chain has TRBV7-9 and TRBJ2-7; TRBD2 matches at 8 bases. Losses at the gene ends were 4 bases for V and 3 bases for J; bases not matched to a gene: 5. Germline CDR1 is SEHNR and CDR2 is FQNEAQ (reference sequence). The CDR3 sequence is 14 residues long.

The rearrangement uses TRBV5-4 and TRBJ2-7, with D tentatively TRBD2 (5 bases). Germline V CDR1 and CDR2: SGHNT, YYREEE (reference sequence). The V and J ends lost 0 bases and 5 bases respectively, with 18 bases between them. The CDR3 is 16 residues long. The CDR3 DNA is TGTGCCAGCAGCTTGGCCATCAGCAAGGGAGTCCACGAGCAGTACTTC. Translating gives CASSLAISKGVHEQYF.

The chain recombines TRBV18 with TRBJ2-7, with D maybe TRBD1 (6 bases). From germline, CDR1 is KGHSH and CDR2 LQKENI. V was trimmed by 3 bases and J by 0 bases, leaving 12 bases between them. The CDR3 covers 15 residues. The CDR3 DNA reads TGTGCCAGCTCACCTACAGGGACCAGCTCCTACGAGCAGTACTTC. Protein sequence: CASSPTGTSSYEQYF. The full variable domain, rest sourced from reference TRBV18 and TRBJ2-7, is NAGVMQNPRHLVRRRGQEARLRCSPMKGHSHVYWYRQLPEEGLKFMVYLQKENIIDESGMPKERFSAEFPKEGPSILRIQQVVRGDSAAYFCASSPTGTSSYEQYFGPGTRLTVT.

The V call is TRBV30, the J call TRBJ2-3, with TRBD2 matching over 7 bases. V dropped 4 bases and J dropped 1; count of bases not matched to a gene: 14. This CDR3 is built from 17 residues. Looked up from germline, CDR1 is GTSNPN and CDR2 is SVGIG (reference sequence). The CDR3 DNA reads as TGTGCCTGGAACCAACGGGGTAGCGGGTACCGCACAGATACGCAGTATTTT. Protein sequence: CAWNQRGSGYRTDTQYF. The full variable domain, in which reference TRBV30 and TRBJ2-3 provide the parts outside the CDR3, is SQTIHQWPATLVQPVGSPLSLECTVEGTSNPNLYWYRQAAGRGLQLLFYSVGIGQISSEVPQNLSASRPQDRQFILSSKKLLLSDSGFYLCAWNQRGSGYRTDTQYFGPGTRLTVL.

The chain recombines TRBV11-1 with TRBJ1-1; the match to TRBD1 covers 7 bases. This CDR3 spans 15 amino acids. V dropped 3 bases and J dropped 6; count of bases not matched to a gene: 10. Per the germline V gene, CDR1 is SGHAT and CDR2 is FQDESV (reference sequence). The chain's CDR3 is CASSFQTGSGSEAFF. CDR3 nucleotides: TGTGCCAGCAGCTTCCAGACAGGGAGTGGATCTGAAGCTTTCTTT.

The rearrangement links TRBV7-6 to TRBJ1-2; 9 bases map to TRBD1. The V segment lost 1 base and the J segment 7 bases; nucleotides outside the gene matches: 10. Per the germline V gene, CDR1 is SGHVS and CDR2 is FNYEAQ. The CDR3 runs 16 residues. The CDR3 protein is CASSLEAGQGMTGYTF. In DNA form, the CDR3 reads TGTGCCAGCAGCTTAGAGGCTGGACAGGGGATGACTGGCTACACCTTC.

V usage is TRBV6-5 and J usage is TRBJ2-2, with 13 bases that match TRBD2. Germline V CDR1 and CDR2: MNHEY, SVGAGI. This CDR3 has 15 amino acids. Germline trimming cut 7 bases from V and 8 bases from J; bases unmatched to any gene: 7. The CDR3 here is CASKGGLAGPGELFF. The CDR3 DNA reads as TGTGCCAGCAAAGGGGGACTAGCGGGACCTGGGGAGCTGTTTTTT.

The chain has TRBV19 and TRBJ1-2; 7 bases are a match to TRBD1. Germline V gives CDR1 LNHDA, CDR2 SQIVND (reference sequence). V lost 3 bases, J lost 4 bases, and 8 bases stayed unmatched. The CDR3 spans 15 residues. CDR3 in amino acids: CASSISLQGGYGYTF. CDR3 bases: TGTGCCAGTAGTATTTCGTTGCAGGGGGGCTATGGCTACACCTTC.

The V and J genes are TRBV7-9 and TRBJ1-1, with 7 bases matching TRBD1. CDR1 is SEHNR and CDR2 is FQNEAQ in the germline V gene (reference sequence). Germline trimming cut 6 bases from V and 0 bases from J; bases unmatched to any gene: 4. The CDR3 length is 14 residues. The CDR3 region has the DNA TGTGCCAGCAGAATTGGGACAGTGAACACTGAAGCTTTCTTT. It specifies CASRIGTVNTEAFF.

The CDR3, as DNA: TGTGCCAGCAGCCCGGGGCTAGCGCCTTTCAGCTCCTACAATGAGCAGTTCTTC. Translation gives CASSPGLAPFSSYNEQFF. This chain connects TRBV9 to TRBJ2-1, with D perhaps matching TRBD2 (6 bases). The CDR3 totals 18 residues. V was clipped by 4 bases and J by 0 bases, with 20 bases between them. Germline-derived CDR1 and CDR2 are SGDLS and YYNGEE.

The CDR3 region has the DNA TGTGCCAGCAGCCCGACTAGCCCCGACAACTATGAGCAGTTCTTC. Encoded protein: CASSPTSPDNYEQFF. This chain connects TRBV4-2 to TRBJ2-1; TRBD2 aligns across 7 bases. V lost 4 bases, J lost 8 bases, and 11 bases stayed unmatched. The CDR3 loop spans 15 amino acids. CDR1 is LGHNA and CDR2 is YNFKEQ in the germline V gene.

The CDR3 spells CANSEAGGDEQYF. The CDR3 DNA follows: TGTGCCAACTCCGAAGCGGGAGGGGACGAGCAGTACTTC. The chain employs TRBV10-3 and TRBJ2-7, with 10 bases lining up with TRBD2. The CDR3 spans 13 residues. Germline V gives CDR1 ENHRY, CDR2 SYGVKD. Trimming took 10 bases from V and 5 from J; bases not matched to a gene: 8.

In nucleotides, the CDR3 is TGTGCCAGCGAGGGTTTAACTGAAGCTTTCTTT. It specifies CASEGLTEAFF. The chain joins TRBV6-5 to TRBJ1-1; D ambiguous. This CDR3 spans 11 amino acids. The V and J ends lost 8 bases and 5 bases respectively, with 9 bases between them. Germline CDR1 and CDR2: MNHEY and SVGAGI.

The CDR3 region has the DNA TGTGCCAGTAGTACCGGACGGTCGATGAACACTGAAGCTTTCTTT. Amino acids: CASSTGRSMNTEAFF. The J gene is TRBJ1-1, the V gene TRBV19; no reliable D call. Germline CDR1 and CDR2: LNHDA and SQIVND (reference sequence). Between the trimmed V and J ends, which lost 4 bases and 0 bases, there was a span of 12 bases. CDR3 size: 15 residues.

The CDR3 DNA reads TGTGCCAGCAGCTTAGGGTACGGAAACACCGGGGAGCTGTTTTTT. It encodes CASSLGYGNTGELFF. V usage is TRBV7-3 and J usage is TRBJ2-2; no clear D gene. Germline values: CDR1 SGHTA, CDR2 FQGTGA. The V gene lost 2 bases and the J gene lost 2 bases, with 9 bases spanning the gap. The CDR3 contains 15 residues. The whole variable domain, remainder taken from reference TRBV7-3 and TRBJ2-2, is GAGVSQTPSNKVTEKGKYVELRCDPISGHTALYWYRQSLGQGPEFLIYFQGTGAADDSGLPNDRFFAVRPEGSVSTLKIQRTERGDSAVYLCASSLGYGNTGELFFGEGSRLTVL.

The J gene is TRBJ1-1, the V gene TRBV21-1. TRBV21-1 is annotated as a pseudogene. This CDR3 region has 14 residues. The CDR3: CASSASSGRGIAFF. The CDR3, as DNA: TGTGCCAGCAGCGCCTCTTCAGGGAGGGGAATAGCTTTCTTT.